This TCR beta chain was observed in a study of cytomegalovirus exposure and HLA in healthy donors. Across the whole study: The roughly 120 million unique TCR beta sequences, from about 190 million T cells, were found by an earlier analysis. Study-level points and caveats: Sequencing likely generated an artifact that appeared as a cluster of highly shared sequence variants.

Turning to this clone: Its antigen is undetermined.

PCR amplification relied on 60 Vbeta primers (plus 13 Jbeta primers). The data were produced by immunoSEQ multiplex PCR, yet TCRdb's version contains in-frame clones alone and is incomplete. The table includes 100,000 to 150,000 clones, roughly two thirds detected once. CDR1 is SGHVS and CDR2 is FNYEAQ in the germline V gene. V lost 1 base, J lost 4 bases, and 16 bases lay in between. The CDR3 extends over 16 amino acids. This sequence joins TRBV7-6 and TRBJ2-5; D may be TRBD2 (5 bases). What was sequenced was PBMCs. The receptor's source is a man aged 25-45 years in good health and CMV-seropositive. As DNA, the CDR3 is TGTGCCAGCAGCTTAGTTTGGCGGGTGTCCGGAGAGACCCAGTACTTC. It is translated as CASSLVWRVSGETQYF.